The clone carrying this T cell receptor beta chain turned up a few times. The antigen is not known. From CD4+ cells came CD45RA+ naive and CD45RA-negative memory subsets. Template for every sorted-subset replicate PCR totaled about 200 ng DNA, 25,000 to 35,000 T cell genomes. Here immunoSEQ multiplex PCR was the method, and the copy in TCRdb shows in-frame clones only, minus some. The top ten clones hold more than 1.5% of a sample with about 710,000 clones, approximately 72% of them seen once. This sample was taken from a study of shared clonotypes between healthy human individuals. Points from the study as a whole: Clonotypes shared by all four donors outscored non-shared clonotypes in generation probability.

The germline V gene encodes CDR1 MNHNS and CDR2 SASEGT. CDR3 size: 14 residues. The ends were cut back, 4 bases at V and 0 bases at J, with 6 bases in the middle. V is TRBV6-1 and J is TRBJ2-2, with no clear D. The sequenced material came from memory CD4+ T cells sorted from blood. The subset is: CD45RA-negative fraction. The sequence came from a woman aged 25 to 39 in good health. In nucleotides, the CDR3 is TGTGCCAGCAGTGGGGTAGCGAACACCGGGGAGCTGTTTTTT. This codes for CASSGVANTGELFF.